The clone carrying this T cell receptor beta chain was counted many times. Antigen unknown. The sequenced template was RNA, covering the TCR beta CDR3 region. A first-round RT-PCR used HTBI primers, followed by a second-round multiplex PCR. TCRdb used MiXCR to reprocess the multiplex PCR reads, holding one entry per CDR3 protein. The sample contains around 1.1 million distinct CDR3 sequences, around a third of which appear only once. V lost 3 bases, J lost 4 bases, and 9 bases lay in between. The CDR3 is 13 residues long. The germline V gene encodes CDR1 SQVTM and CDR2 ANQGSEA. The hyperthyroidism patients had a new diagnosis of under 2 months' duration and were aged 18 to 65. The data were obtained in a study of Graves' ophthalmopathy and Graves' hyperthyroidism. Overall study context: Hyperthyroidism counted as stable given no ophthalmopathy within 18 months of follow-up.

Points from the study as a whole: The model forecast ophthalmopathy progression, reaching roughly 71% sensitivity and 72.22% specificity.

The rearrangement links TRBV29-1 to TRBJ2-2; D call uncertain. This TCR came from an adult man with Graves' hyperthyroidism. The specimen sequenced was peripheral blood or thyroid tissue (not recorded which). CDR3 DNA sequence: TGCAGCGTTGAGAGGACCACCACCGGGGAGCTGTTTTTT. Protein product: CSVERTTTGELFF.